The clone carrying this T cell receptor (beta chain) was detected a few times. Its antigen is unidentified. This sample stems from a study of T-cell reconstitution after alpha-beta-depleted transplantation in children. V lost 1 base and J lost 5; bases outside the gene matches: 11. The CDR3 runs 18 residues. Per the germline V gene, CDR1 is KGHSH and CDR2 is LQKENI. Unique molecular identifiers tagged the TCRbeta library. TCRdb processed the PCR reads anew with MiXCR; each CDR3 protein has one entry. The sample lists roughly 490,000 distinct CDR3 sequences; approximately 10% were seen once. Overall study findings and caveats: Surviving recipient cells, namely T cells and thymic progenitors, were the source of high day-60 TCRbeta diversity in some patients.

The chain links TRBV18 to TRBJ2-5, with 12 bases matching TRBD2. Here the sequenced sample was PBMCs, mostly from graft donor cells, taken 180 days after TCRalphabeta/CD19-depleted stem cell transplant. The receptor comes from a female patient between 2 and 15 years old who had a stem cell transplant for aplastic anemia, so the T cells may come from the graft donor. The CDR3 loop reads CASSPRPMTSGSRETQYF. For the CDR3, the DNA is TGTGCCAGCTCACCACGTCCGATGACTAGCGGGAGTCGCGAGACCCAGTACTTC.